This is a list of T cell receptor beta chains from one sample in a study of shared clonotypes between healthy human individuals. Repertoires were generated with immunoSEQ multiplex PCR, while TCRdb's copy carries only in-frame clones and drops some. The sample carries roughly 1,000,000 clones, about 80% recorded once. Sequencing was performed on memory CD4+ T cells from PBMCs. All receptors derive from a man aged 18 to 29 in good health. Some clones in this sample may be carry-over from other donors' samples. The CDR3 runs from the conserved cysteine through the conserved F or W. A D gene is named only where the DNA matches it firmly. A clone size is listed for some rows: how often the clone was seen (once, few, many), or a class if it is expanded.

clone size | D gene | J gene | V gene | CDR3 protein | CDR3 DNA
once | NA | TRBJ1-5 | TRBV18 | CASSPYSGVSNQPQHF | TGTGCCAGCTCACCATATTCTGGGGTTAGCAATCAGCCCCAGCATTTT
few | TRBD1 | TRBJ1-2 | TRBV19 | CASSFTGEGGYTF | TGTGCCAGTAGTTTTACAGGGGAGGGCGGCTACACCTTC
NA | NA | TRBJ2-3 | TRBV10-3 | CAISGGGGYTDTQYF | TGTGCCATCAGTGGAGGAGGGGGGTACACAGATACGCAGTATTTT
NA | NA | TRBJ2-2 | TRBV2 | CASSRRAGNTGELFF | TGTGCCAGCAGTCGACGGGCCGGGAACACCGGGGAGCTGTTTTTT
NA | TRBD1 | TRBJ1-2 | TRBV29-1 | CSVTGTGPEHYGYTF | TGCAGCGTAACCGGGACAGGACCGGAACACTATGGCTACACCTTC
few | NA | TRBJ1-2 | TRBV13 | CASSLGQNTYGYTF | TGTGCCAGCAGCTTAGGCCAGAATACTTATGGCTACACCTTC
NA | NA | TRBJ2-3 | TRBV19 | CASSYRRGADTQYF | TGTGCCAGTAGTTACCGCCGTGGGGCAGATACGCAGTATTTT
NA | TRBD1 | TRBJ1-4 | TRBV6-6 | CASTPGGSNEKLFF | TGTGCCAGCACCCCAGGGGGTTCTAATGAAAAACTGTTTTTT
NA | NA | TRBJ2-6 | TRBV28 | CASSLMGASGANVLTF | TGTGCCAGCAGTTTAATGGGGGCCTCTGGGGCCAACGTCCTGACTTTC
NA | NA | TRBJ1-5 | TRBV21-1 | CASSPNWHSNQPQHF | TGTGCCAGCAGTCCTAACTGGCATAGCAATCAGCCCCAGCATTTT
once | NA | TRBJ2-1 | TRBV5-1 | CAIKQGGSDEQFF | TGCGCCATCAAGCAGGGGGGAAGCGATGAGCAGTTCTTC
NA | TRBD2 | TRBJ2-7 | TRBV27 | CASSLSWLAGVEQYF | TGTGCCAGCAGTTTATCGTGGCTAGCGGGAGTCGAGCAGTACTTC
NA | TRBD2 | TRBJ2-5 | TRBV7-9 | CASSLADVQETQYF | TGTGCCAGCAGCCTAGCGGACGTCCAAGAGACCCAGTACTTC
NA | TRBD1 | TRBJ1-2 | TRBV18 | CASSPSHRGVHGYTF | TGTGCCAGCTCACCATCTCACAGGGGAGTACATGGCTACACCTTC
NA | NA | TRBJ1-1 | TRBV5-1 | CASSLAGGLNTEAFF | TGCGCCAGCAGCTTGGCCGGCGGGTTGAACACTGAAGCTTTCTTT
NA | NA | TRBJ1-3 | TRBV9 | CASSVTRDGNTIYF | TGTGCCAGCAGCGTAACCAGAGATGGAAACACCATATATTTT
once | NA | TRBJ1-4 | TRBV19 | CASSAHPVPATNEKLFF | TGTGCCAGTAGTGCCCACCCCGTCCCTGCAACTAATGAAAAACTGTTTTTT
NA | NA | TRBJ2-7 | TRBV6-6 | CASSYSDRENEQYF | TGTGCCAGCAGTTACTCCGATCGAGAAAACGAGCAGTACTTC
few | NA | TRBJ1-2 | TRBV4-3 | CASSQDQANYGYTF | TGCGCCAGCAGCCAAGATCAGGCTAACTATGGCTACACCTTC
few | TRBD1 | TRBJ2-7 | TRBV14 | CASSQDLGTGITPLLSYEQYF | TGTGCCAGCAGCCAAGATCTCGGGACAGGGATAACTCCCCTACTCTCCTACGAGCAGTACTTC
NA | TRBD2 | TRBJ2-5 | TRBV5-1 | CASSPGLAVQETQYF | TGCGCCAGCAGCCCGGGACTAGCCGTCCAAGAGACCCAGTACTTC
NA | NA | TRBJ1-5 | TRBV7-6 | CASSPTAFNQPQHF | TGTGCCAGCAGCCCGACGGCATTCAATCAGCCCCAGCATTTT
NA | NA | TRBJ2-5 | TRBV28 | CAVRGVGETQYF | TGTGCCGTTAGGGGGGTCGGTGAGACCCAGTACTTC
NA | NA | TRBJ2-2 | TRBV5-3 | CARNSERGTGELFF | TGTGCCAGAAACTCCGAGAGAGGGACCGGGGAGCTGTTTTTT
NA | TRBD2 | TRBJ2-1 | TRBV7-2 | CASSLATSGSPLSSYNEQFF | TGTGCCAGCAGCTTAGCGACTAGCGGGAGCCCTTTGAGCTCCTACAATGAGCAGTTCTTC